The T cell receptor beta chain described here comes from a study of T cell changes during pregnancy in multiple sclerosis. Clones were read by immunoSEQ multiplex PCR, and TCRdb kept only the in-frame ones, dropping some. The sample has tens of thousands of clones, around 93% seen once. In germline, CDR1 is MDHEN, CDR2 SYDVKM. This CDR3 contains 15 residues. Germline trimming cut 6 bases from V and 1 base from J; bases unmatched to any gene: 5. The TCR comes from a female donor with multiple sclerosis, enrolled in a pregnancy study. The chain employs TRBV28 and TRBJ2-1; 8 bases are a match to TRBD2. Source: peripheral blood, taken in the third trimester of pregnancy. The CDR3 loop is CASRGSGVSYNEQFF. The CDR3 region has the DNA TGTGCCAGCAGGGGTAGCGGGGTTTCCTACAATGAGCAGTTCTTC.